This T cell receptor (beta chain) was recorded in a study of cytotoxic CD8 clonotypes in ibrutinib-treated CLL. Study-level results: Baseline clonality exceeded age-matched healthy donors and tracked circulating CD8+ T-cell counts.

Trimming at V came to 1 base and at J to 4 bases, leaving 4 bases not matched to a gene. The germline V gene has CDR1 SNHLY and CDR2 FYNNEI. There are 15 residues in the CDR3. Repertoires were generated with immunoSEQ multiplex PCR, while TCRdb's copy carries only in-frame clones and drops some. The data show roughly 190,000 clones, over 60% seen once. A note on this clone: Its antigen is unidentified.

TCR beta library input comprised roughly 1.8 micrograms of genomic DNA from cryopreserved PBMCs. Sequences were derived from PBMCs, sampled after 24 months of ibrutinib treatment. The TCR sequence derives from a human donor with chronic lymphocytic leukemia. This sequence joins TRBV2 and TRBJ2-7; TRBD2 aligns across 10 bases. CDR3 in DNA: TGTGCCAGCAGTGAAGTGCCGGGACTAGCGTACGAGCAGTACTTC. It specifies CASSEVPGLAYEQYF.